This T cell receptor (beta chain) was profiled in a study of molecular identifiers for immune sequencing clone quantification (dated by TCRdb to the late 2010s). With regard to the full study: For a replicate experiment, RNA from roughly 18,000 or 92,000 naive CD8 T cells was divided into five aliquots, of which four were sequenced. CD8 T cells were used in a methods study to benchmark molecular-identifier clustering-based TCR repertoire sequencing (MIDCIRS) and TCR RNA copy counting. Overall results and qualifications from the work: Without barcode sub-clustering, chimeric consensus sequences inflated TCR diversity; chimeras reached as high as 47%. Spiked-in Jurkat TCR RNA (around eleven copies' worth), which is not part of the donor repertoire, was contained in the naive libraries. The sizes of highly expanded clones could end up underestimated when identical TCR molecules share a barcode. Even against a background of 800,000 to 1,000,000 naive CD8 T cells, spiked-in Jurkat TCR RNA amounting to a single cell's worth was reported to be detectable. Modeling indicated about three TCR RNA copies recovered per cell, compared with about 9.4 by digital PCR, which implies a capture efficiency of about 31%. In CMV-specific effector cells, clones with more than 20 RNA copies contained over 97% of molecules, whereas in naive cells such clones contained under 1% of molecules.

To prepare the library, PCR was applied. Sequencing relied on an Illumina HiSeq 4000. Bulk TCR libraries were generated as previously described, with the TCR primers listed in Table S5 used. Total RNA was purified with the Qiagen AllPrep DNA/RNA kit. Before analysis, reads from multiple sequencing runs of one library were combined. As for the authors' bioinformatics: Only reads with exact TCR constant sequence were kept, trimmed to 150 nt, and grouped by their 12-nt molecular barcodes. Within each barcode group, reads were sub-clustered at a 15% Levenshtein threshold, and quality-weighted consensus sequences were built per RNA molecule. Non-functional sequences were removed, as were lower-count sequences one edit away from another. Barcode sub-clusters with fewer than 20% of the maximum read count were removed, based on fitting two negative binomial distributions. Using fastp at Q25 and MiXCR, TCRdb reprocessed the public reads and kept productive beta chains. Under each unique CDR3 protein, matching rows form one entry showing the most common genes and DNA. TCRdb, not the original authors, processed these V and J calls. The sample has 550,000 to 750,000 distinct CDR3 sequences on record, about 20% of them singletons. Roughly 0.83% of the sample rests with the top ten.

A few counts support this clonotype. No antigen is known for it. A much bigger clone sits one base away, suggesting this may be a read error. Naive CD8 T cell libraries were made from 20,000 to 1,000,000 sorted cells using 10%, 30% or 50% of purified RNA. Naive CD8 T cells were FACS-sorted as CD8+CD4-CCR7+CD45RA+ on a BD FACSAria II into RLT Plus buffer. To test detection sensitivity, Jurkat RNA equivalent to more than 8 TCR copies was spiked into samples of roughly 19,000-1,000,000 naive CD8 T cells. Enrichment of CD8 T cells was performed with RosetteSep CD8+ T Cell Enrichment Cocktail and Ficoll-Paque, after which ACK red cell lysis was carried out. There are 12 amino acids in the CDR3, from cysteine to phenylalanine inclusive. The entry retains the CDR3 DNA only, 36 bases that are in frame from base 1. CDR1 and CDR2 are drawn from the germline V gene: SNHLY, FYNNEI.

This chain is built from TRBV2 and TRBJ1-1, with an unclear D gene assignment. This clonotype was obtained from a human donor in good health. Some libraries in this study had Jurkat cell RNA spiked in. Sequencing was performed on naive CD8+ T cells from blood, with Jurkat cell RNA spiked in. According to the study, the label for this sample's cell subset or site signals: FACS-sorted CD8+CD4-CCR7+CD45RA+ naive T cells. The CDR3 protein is CASKEGGTGAFF. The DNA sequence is TGTGCCAGCAAGGAGGGAGGCACTGGAGCTTTCTTT.